This T cell receptor beta chain came from a study of shared T cell receptors in the human thymus. This clone occurred once. The protocol was immunoSEQ multiplex PCR, while the TCRdb copy is restricted to in-frame clones and leaves out a portion. The table includes hundreds of thousands of clones, over 75% detected once. V lost 4 bases to trimming and J lost 2 bases, with 12 bases between them. CDR3 length: 13 amino acids. In germline, CDR1 is GTSNPN, CDR2 SVGIG (reference sequence). The same sample was also used in a study of human thymus T cells. From that paper: Donation came from healthy Finnish infants having corrective surgery for congenital heart defects. Thymus tissue for the work was resected from patients undergoing corrective heart surgery. Unrelated individuals had highly overlapping thymic repertoires, as reported in related research.

This sequence originates from a boy younger than two with a congenital heart defect. The chain links TRBV30 to TRBJ2-7; D uncertain. Sample: thymocytes. The CDR3 loop is CAWNLAATYEQYF. CDR3 sequence (DNA): TGTGCCTGGAATTTGGCGGCCACCTACGAGCAGTACTTC.